These 4 T cell receptor beta chains were all obtained from the same sample, sequenced in a study of blood T cell repertoires in COVID-19. TCRdb keeps only in-frame clones here, not all; method: immunoSEQ multiplex PCR. The sample comprises around 72,000 clones, approximately 87% of which are singletons, and 18% rests with the top ten. Source material: peripheral blood. The receptors were sampled from an elderly woman with acute or convalescent COVID-19.

The CDR3 loop reads CASSLTPWQGRKEKLFF. The CDR3 nucleotides read TGCGCCAGCAGCTTGACCCCCTGGCAGGGGCGAAAAGAAAAACTGTTTTTT. J is TRBJ1-4 and V is TRBV5-1; D is possibly TRBD1 (6 bases). The CDR3 extends over 17 amino acids. CDR1 and CDR2 (germline): SGHRS, YFSETQ. V lost 1 base, J lost 8 bases, and 21 bases lay in between.

This chain uses TRBV5-1 with TRBJ2-3; D remains ambiguous. V was clipped by 4 bases and J by 0 bases, with 3 bases between them. The CDR3 loop spans 12 amino acids. The germline CDR1 and CDR2 sequences are SGHRS and YFSETQ. The CDR3 loop reads CASSPSTDTQYF. In DNA form, the CDR3 reads TGCGCCAGCAGCCCGAGCACAGATACGCAGTATTTT.

The chain is built from TRBV19 and TRBJ2-3; 7 bases align to TRBD1. From germline, CDR1 is LNHDA and CDR2 SQIVND (reference sequence). The V and J ends lost 8 bases and 0 bases, in that order; junction bases with no gene match: 5. There are 14 residues in the CDR3. In DNA, the CDR3 is TGTGCCAGTGGTGAGGGGGCAAGCACAGATACGCAGTATTTT. This sequence encodes CASGEGASTDTQYF.

The J gene is TRBJ1-1, the V gene TRBV15, with D possibly being TRBD1 (5 bases). The CDR3 is 14 amino acids. The germline gives CDR1 LNHNV, CDR2 YYDKDF (reference sequence). V was clipped by 0 bases and J by 4 bases, with 9 bases between them. CDR3 nucleotides: TGTGCCACCAGCAGAGATGGGGGGTTCACTGAAGCTTTCTTT. This encodes CATSRDGGFTEAFF.